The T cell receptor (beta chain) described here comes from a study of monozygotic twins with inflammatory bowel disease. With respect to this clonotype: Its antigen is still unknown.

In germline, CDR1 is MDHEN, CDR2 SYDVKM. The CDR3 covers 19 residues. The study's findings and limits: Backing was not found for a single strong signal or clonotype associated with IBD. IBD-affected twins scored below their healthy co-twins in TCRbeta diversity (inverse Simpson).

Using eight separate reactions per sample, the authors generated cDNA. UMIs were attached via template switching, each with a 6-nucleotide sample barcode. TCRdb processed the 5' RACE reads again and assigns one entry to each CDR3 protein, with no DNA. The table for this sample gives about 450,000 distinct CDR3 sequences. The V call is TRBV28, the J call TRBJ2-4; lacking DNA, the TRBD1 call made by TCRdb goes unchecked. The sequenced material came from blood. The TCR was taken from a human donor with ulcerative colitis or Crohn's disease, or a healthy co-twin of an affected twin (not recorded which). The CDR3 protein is CASSPWTGRGVDGENIQYF.